This T cell receptor (beta chain) was obtained from a study of blood T cell repertoires in COVID-19. Whole-study context: Spain, Italy and the United States supplied samples that represented acute and convalescent COVID-19. From T cells, B-cell-depleted T cells, or PBMCs came the material, which was cDNA or gDNA.

Source study methods: Amplification from reference gene primers served as the basis for estimated nucleated cell counts. Data came from immunoSEQ multiplex PCR; TCRdb stores just in-frame clones and leaves some out. The V and J calls and the clone size are those of that table, but D and trimming were determined from the DNA. The sample lists roughly 98,000 clones, about 81% seen once, with about 12% in the top ten. The sample taken for sequencing was peripheral blood. The receptor was derived from a human donor in a cohort sampled during active COVID-19.

CDR3 sequence reads: CASQPRTATNEKLFF. In nucleotides, the CDR3 is TGTGCCAGTCAGCCTCGGACAGCAACTAATGAAAAACTGTTTTTT. This chain links TRBV19 with TRBJ1-4; D might be TRBD1 (6 bases). Germline values: CDR1 LNHDA, CDR2 SQIVND (reference sequence). Trimming removed 8 bases at V and 0 bases at J, with 13 bases between. The CDR3 length is 15 residues.